This entry features one T cell receptor beta chain sequence. The antigen remains undetermined. Scientists ran DNA taken from cultured CD4+ T cells through the Oncomine TCR Beta short-read assay for sequencing. TCRdb independently ran MiXCR on the PCR reads; one entry per CDR3 protein. Of about 14,000 distinct CDR3 sequences listed, less than 30% are singletons. The sample belongs to a study of vaccination and CD4 T cells after COVID-19. Across the study: Stimulation used overlapping spike peptides from SARS-CoV-2, HCoV-NL63, HCoV-OC43 and HCoV-229E.

Treatment noted: roughly ten-day PBMC culture with coronavirus spike peptide pools or control peptides (ViraFEST assay). For ViraFEST, peptide pools expanded antigen-specific T cells, after which the TCRs were sequenced. CDR1 and CDR2 (germline): GTSNPN, SVGIG (reference sequence). Trimming pared 0 bases from V and 0 bases from J, leaving 12 bases between. The CDR3 runs to 17 residues. This chain joins TRBV30 and TRBJ2-6; D may be TRBD2 (5 bases). Material: CD4+ T cells from blood, cultured in vitro, obtained before SARS-CoV-2 vaccination. The sequence came from a human donor who received a COVID-19 vaccine. The chain's CDR3 is CAWSVQGEGSGANVLTF. The CDR3 DNA is TGTGCCTGGAGTGTGCAAGGCGAGGGCTCTGGGGCCAACGTCCTGACTTTC. Full variable domain (remainder filled in from reference TRBV30 and TRBJ2-6): SQTIHQWPATLVQPVGSPLSLECTVEGTSNPNLYWYRQAAGRGLQLLFYSVGIGQISSEVPQNLSASRPQDRQFILSSKKLLLSDSGFYLCAWSVQGEGSGANVLTFGAGSRLTVL.